This TCR beta chain emerged from a study of radiotherapy plus CTLA-4 blockade in lung cancer. General study results and limits: Increased serum interferon-beta after radiation also reportedly predicted response strongly.

As regards this clone: Its antigen remains unknown.

Data came from immunoSEQ multiplex PCR; TCRdb stores just in-frame clones and leaves some out. The sample shows some 30,000 clones, about four fifths of them seen only once. The CDR3 spans 16 residues. Trimming cost V 4 bases and J 8 bases, with 22 bases left between them. Looked up from germline, CDR1 is SGDLS and CDR2 is YYNGEE. Specimen: peripheral blood, collected from a patient treated with radiotherapy plus ipilimumab. This sequence was found in a human donor with non-small cell lung cancer that progressed on radiotherapy plus ipilimumab. V usage is TRBV9 and J usage is TRBJ1-5; D unresolved. CDR3 protein: CASSPGQAAGGEPQHF. The CDR3 DNA reads as TGTGCCAGCAGCCCTGGTCAGGCAGCGGGTGGGGAGCCCCAGCATTTT. Full variable domain (outside the CDR3, taken from reference TRBV9 and TRBJ1-5): DSGVTQTPKHLITATGQRVTLRCSPRSGDLSVYWYQQSLDQGLQFLIQYYNGEERAKGNILERFSAQQFPDLHSELNLSSLELGDSALYFCASSPGQAAGGEPQHFGDGTRLSIL.